This TCR beta chain emerged from a study of blood T cell repertoires in COVID-19. Study details: From the United States, Italy and Spain came samples of acute and convalescent COVID-19. T cells, B-cell-depleted T cells, or PBMCs provided the cDNA or gDNA that served as material.

From germline, CDR1 is LNHNV and CDR2 YYDKDF (reference sequence). The CDR3 spans 15 residues. V shed 0 bases and J 10 bases; nucleotides not matched to a gene: 5. The data were produced by immunoSEQ multiplex PCR, yet TCRdb's version contains in-frame clones alone and is incomplete. The repertoire includes more than 85,000 clones, roughly 90% of them detected once, and 1.5% to 2% sits in the top ten. The chain has TRBV15 and TRBJ1-6; 8 nucleotides align to TRBD1. Sequencing was carried out using peripheral blood. This clonotype was sampled from a man between 60 and 75 years old with acute or convalescent COVID-19. CDR3 nucleotides: TGTGCCACCAGCAGAGAGACAGGGGCTGGCTCACCCCTCCACTTT. As protein: CATSRETGAGSPLHF.